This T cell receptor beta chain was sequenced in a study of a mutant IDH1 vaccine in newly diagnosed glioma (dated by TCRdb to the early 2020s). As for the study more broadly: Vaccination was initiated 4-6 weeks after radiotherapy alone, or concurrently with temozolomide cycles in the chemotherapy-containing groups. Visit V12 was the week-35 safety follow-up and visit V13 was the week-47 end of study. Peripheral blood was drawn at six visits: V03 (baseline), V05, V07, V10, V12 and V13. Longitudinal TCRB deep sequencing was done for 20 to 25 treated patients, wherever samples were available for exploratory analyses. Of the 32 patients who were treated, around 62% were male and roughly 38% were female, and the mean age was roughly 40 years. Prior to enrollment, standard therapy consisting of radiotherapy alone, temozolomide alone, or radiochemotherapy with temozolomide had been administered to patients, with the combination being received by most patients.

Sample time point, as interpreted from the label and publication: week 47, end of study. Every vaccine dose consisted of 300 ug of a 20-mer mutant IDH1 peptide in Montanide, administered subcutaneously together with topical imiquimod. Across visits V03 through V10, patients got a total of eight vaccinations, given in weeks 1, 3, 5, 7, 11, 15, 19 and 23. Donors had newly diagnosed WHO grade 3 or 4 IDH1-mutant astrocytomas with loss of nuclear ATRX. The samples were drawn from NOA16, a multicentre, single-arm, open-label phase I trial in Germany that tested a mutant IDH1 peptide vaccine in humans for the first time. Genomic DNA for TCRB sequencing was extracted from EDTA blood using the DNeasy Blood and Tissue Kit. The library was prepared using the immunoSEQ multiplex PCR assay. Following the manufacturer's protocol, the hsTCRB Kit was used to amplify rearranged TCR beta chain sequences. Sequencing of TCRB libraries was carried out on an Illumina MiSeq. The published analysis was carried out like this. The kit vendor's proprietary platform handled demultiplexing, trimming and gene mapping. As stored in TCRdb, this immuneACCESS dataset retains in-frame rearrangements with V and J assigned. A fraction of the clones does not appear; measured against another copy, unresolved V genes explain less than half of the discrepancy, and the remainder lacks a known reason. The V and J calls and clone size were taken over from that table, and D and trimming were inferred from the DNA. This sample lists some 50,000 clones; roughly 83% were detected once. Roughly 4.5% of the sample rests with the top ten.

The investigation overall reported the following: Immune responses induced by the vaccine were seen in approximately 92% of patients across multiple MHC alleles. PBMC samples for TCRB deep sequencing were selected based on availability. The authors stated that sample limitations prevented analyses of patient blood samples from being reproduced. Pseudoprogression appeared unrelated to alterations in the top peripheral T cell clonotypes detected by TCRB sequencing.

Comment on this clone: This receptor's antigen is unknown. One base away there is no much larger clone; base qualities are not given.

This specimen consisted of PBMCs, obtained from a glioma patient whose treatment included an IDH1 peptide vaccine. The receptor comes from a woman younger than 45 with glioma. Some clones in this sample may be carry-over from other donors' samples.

CDR3 reads: CASSPGSLSYGYTF. The sequenced DNA: TGTGCCAGCAGCCCTGGTTCGCTCAGCTATGGCTACACCTTC. The chain couples TRBV7-9 to TRBJ1-2, with the D gene call left open. Sequences SEHNR (CDR1) and FQNEAQ (CDR2) are obtained from the germline V gene (reference sequence). Including the terminal cysteine and phenylalanine, the CDR3 comprises 14 residues. Only CDR3 DNA is held: 42 bases, read in frame from base 1. V is clipped by 5 bases and J by 4 bases, and the sequence between their germline boundaries is 14 bases long.